This TCR beta chain appears in the sequencing data of a study of regulatory T cells in long-lasting Graves disease. Study-wide results and caveats: Compared with new cases, persistent Graves' patients showed reduced TCR diversity. Gene preferences differed: TRBV28, TRBJ1-2, TRBJ2-5 in persistent cases.

CDR1 and CDR2 from the germline V gene are SGHRS and YFSETQ. The CDR3 totals 17 residues. Worth noting for this clonotype: Its target is not known. The junction shows a germline mismatch at one end, possibly a read error.

Building the TCR beta libraries relied on iRepertoire HTBI primers, and CDR3 regions underwent Arm-PCR. TCRdb ran MiXCR on the multiplex PCR reads and lists one entry per CDR3 protein. This table has hundreds of thousands of distinct CDR3 sequences, around 21% appearing once. The time point was: persistent/refractory GD, antithyroid drugs over 5 years with positive TRAb. RNA extracted from PBMCs served as the sequencing template. The chain combines TRBV5-1 with TRBJ1-4; D is unresolved. The material sequenced was peripheral blood mononuclear cells (PBMCs), taken when the disease was refractory, from a patient treated with antithyroid drugs. The sequence was obtained from a female donor with Graves disease. CDR3 region: CASSLDGYDATNEKLVF. DNA of the CDR3: TGCGCCAGCAGCTTGGACGGGTATGATGCAACTAATGAAAAACTGGTTTTT.